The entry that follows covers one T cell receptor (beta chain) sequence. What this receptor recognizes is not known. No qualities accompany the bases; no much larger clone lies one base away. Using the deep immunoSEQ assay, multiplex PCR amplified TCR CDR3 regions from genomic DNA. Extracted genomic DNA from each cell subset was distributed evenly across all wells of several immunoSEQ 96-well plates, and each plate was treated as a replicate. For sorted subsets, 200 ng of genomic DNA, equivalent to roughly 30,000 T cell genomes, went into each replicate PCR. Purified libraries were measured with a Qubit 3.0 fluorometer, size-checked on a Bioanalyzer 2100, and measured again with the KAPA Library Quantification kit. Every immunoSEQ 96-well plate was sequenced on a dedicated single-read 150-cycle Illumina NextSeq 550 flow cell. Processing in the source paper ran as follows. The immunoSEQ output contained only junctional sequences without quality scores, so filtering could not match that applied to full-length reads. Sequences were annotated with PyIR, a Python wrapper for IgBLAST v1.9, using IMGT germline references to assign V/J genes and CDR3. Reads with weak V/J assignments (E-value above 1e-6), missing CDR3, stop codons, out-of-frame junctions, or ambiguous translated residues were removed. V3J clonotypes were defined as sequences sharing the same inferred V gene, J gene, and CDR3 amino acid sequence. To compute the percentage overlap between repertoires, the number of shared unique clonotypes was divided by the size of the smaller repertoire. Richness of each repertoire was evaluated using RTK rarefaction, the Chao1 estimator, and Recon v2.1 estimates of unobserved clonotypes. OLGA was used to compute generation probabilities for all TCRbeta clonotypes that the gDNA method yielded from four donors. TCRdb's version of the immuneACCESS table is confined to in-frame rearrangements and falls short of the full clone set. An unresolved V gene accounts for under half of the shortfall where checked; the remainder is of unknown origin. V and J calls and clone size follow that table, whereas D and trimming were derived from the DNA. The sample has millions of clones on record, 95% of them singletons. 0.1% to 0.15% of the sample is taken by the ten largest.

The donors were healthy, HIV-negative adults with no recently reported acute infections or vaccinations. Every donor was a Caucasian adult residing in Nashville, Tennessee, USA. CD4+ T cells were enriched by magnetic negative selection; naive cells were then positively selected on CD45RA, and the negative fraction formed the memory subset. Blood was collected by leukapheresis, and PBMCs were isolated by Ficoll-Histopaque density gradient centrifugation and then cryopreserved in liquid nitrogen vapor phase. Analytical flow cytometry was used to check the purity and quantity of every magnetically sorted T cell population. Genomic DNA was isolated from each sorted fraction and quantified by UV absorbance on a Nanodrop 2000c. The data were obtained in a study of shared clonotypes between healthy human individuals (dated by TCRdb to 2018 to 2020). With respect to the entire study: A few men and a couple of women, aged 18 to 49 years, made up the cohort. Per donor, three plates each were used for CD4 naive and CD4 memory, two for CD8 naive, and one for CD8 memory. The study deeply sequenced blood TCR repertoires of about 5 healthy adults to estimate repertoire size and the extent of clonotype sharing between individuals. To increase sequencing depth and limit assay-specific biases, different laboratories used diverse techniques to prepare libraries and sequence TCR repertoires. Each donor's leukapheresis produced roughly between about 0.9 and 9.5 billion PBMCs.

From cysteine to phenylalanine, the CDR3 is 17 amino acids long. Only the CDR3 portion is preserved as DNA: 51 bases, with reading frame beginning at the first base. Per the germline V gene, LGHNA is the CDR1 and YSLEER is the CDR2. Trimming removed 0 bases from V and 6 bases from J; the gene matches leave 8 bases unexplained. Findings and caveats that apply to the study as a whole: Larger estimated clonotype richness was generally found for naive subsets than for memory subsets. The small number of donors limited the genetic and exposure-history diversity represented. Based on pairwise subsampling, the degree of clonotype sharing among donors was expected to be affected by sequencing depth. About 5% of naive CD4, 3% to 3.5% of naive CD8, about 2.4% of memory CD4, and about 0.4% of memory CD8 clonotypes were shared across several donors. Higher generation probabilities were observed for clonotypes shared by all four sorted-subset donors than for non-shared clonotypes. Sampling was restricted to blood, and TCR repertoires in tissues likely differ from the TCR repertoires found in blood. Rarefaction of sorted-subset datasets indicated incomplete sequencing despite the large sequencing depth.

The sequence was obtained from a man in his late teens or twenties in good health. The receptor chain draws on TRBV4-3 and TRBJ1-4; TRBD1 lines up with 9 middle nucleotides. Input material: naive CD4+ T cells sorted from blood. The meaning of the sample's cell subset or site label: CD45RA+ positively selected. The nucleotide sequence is TGCGCCAGCAGCCAAGATTCGAAACAGGGGGCTCATGAAAAACTGTTTTTT. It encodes CASSQDSKQGAHEKLFF.